This T cell receptor (beta chain) was documented in a study of blood T cell repertoires in COVID-19. Study background: The United States, Italy and Spain were the sources of the acute and convalescent COVID-19 samples.

J lost 2 bases, V lost 4 bases, and 8 bases had no gene match. The CDR3 loop spans 15 amino acids. Germline CDR1 reads SGHRS; CDR2 reads YFSETQ. The sample holds one count of this clone. Libraries were prepared by immunoSEQ multiplex PCR; TCRdb keeps only in-frame clonotypes and omits some of them. The sample consists of some 260,000 clones, around 89% of them appearing once. The source is a man aged 35 to 55 who had recovered from COVID-19. The material sequenced was PBMCs or T cells enriched from blood (not recorded which). V usage is TRBV5-1 and J usage is TRBJ1-1, with 7 bases fitting TRBD1. CDR3 DNA: TGCGCCAGCAGCCGACCGGGGACAGCCAACACTGAAGCTTTCTTT. This gives the protein CASSRPGTANTEAFF. Together with reference TRBV5-1 and TRBJ1-1, the CDR3 gives the full variable domain: KAGVTQTPRYLIKTRGQQVTLSCSPISGHRSVSWYQQTPGQGLQFLFEYFSETQRNKGNFPGRFSGRQFSNSRSEMNVSTLELGDSALYLCASSRPGTANTEAFFGQGTRLTVV.